This TCR beta chain stems from a study of blood T cells in healthy people across ages. Overall study results and limits: More naive CD4+ cells and higher diversity were found in long-lived than in aged donors. Unsorted PBMC input precluded a conclusive naive versus antigen-experienced comparison.

Germline V gene sequence: CDR1 SGDLS, CDR2 YYNGEE. This CDR3 region has 18 residues. V was cut by 4 bases and J by 3 bases, with 23 bases left in between. On this clonotype itself: Its target is not known.

The second PCR ran 7 to 11 cycles with a sample-barcoded 5' primer and J-beta primers. A tag from a template-switch adaptor with 12 random nucleotides marked each cDNA molecule. A single record per CDR3 protein comes from TCRdb applying MiXCR to the 5' RACE reads. The sample comprises approximately 800,000 distinct CDR3 sequences, 55% to 65% of which are singletons, and roughly 25% rests with the top ten. The rearrangement links TRBV9 to TRBJ2-1, with D perhaps assigned TRBD1 or TRBD2 (6 bases each). The sequencing input was blood. The receptor comes from a man in his thirties or forties in good health. CDR3 amino acids: CASSLSGGTGTFYNEQFF. The DNA of the CDR3 is TGTGCCAGCAGCCTAAGTGGGGGGACCGGGACATTCTACAATGAGCAGTTCTTC.